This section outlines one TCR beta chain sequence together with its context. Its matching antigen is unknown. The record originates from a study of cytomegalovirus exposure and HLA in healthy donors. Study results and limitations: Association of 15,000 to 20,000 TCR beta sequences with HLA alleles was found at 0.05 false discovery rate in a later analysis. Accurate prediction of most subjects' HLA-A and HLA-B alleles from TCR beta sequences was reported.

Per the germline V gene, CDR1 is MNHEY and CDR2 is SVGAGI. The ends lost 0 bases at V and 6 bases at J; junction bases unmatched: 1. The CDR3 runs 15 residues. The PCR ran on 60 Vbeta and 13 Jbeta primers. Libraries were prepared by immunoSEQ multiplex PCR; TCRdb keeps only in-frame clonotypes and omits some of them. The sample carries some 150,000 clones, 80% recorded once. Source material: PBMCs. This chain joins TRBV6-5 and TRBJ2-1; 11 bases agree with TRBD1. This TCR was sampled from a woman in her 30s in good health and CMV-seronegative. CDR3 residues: CASSYSGTGGNEQFF. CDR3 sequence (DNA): TGTGCCAGCAGTTACTCCGGGACAGGGGGCAATGAGCAGTTCTTC.